The source of this TCR beta chain is a study of cytomegalovirus exposure and HLA in healthy donors (dated by TCRdb to 2017 to 2019). As for the study more broadly: According to an earlier analysis of several hundred of the donors, some 170 million T cells yielded 90 million to 130 million unique TCR beta sequences and approximately 300 Gb of sequence data. Four to six DR-DQ haplotypes were handled as single units for association and clustering, since linkage in the cohort was strong. Donor age, sex, ethnicity and CMV serostatus were compiled alongside the repertoire data. HLA typing covered class I and class II loci at four-digit resolution. The number of donors typed differed by locus, with about 620-630 for A, B, C, DRB1 and DQB1, over 500 for DQA1, under 610 for DPA1, and some 470 for DPB1. The aim of the study was to test whether cataloging public T cell receptors could identify signatures of past pathogen exposure. Among about 360 genotyped donors of the cohort, an average of approximately 230,000 unique TCR beta nucleotide sequences were sequenced per donor, approximately 20% of them non-productive. All discovery cohort repertoires had been generated on a single sequencing platform. To predict cytomegalovirus infection status, the study brought together high-throughput TCR immunosequencing, statistical association of individual TCRs with disease status, and machine learning. The study profiled the T cell repertoires of around 700 subjects by immunosequencing and related them to cytomegalovirus serostatus. In an earlier analysis of 587 of the donors, high-throughput TCR beta sequencing was used to judge whether each TCR beta V gene segment behaved as functional or pseudogenic. An early release that covered around 590 HLA-typed donors contained approximately 300 gigabases of sequencing data and 85 million to 100 million unique TCR sequences. Rather than drawing on any new phenotypic data, the later analysis identified candidate immune exposures from TCR beta sequences and the way those sequences occurred across donors. A later analysis re-analyzed previously published TCR beta repertoires from roughly 600 donors and added high-resolution HLA genotyping to study TCR occurrence patterns. Of the approximately 370 genotyped donors, 81% were placed in the genetic ancestry cluster associated with self-reported Caucasian donors. A later genetic analysis used genome-wide SNP genotypes for about three fifths of the 666 donors, treating that subset as a discovery cohort. Besides the first cohort of roughly 700 subjects, a separate validation cohort made up of roughly 120 different subjects was used. General findings and caveats noted by the study authors: Broadly in line with IMGT annotations, most TCR beta V segments showed up in productive rearrangements about 87% or about 30% of the time in an earlier analysis of 587 of the donors. A further reported finding was that TCR beta sequences accurately predicted the HLA-A and HLA-B alleles for most subjects in the first cohort. Linkage disequilibrium might explain the correlated functional status among segregating V segments, but an unknown experimental factor could not be ruled out. A cluster of highly shared sequence variants was judged likely to be a technical artifact of the sequencing pipeline. Most CMV-associated TCR beta chains appeared to be HLA-restricted in a later analysis, and the HLA associations seemed to be driven largely by CMV exposure. The presence/absence analyses assumed that sequencing depth was roughly uniform across donors, and that assumption may not be true. Because HLA typing was unavailable for some donors at each locus, only the typed subset was used in association tests. A later analysis reported that several top co-occurrence clusters appeared linked to parvovirus B19, influenza, CMV and Epstein-Barr virus. The classifier was reported to diagnose cytomegalovirus status with high specificity and sensitivity in both the original cohort and the validation cohort. Three of the identified cytomegalovirus-associated TCR beta chains were confirmed in vitro to be specific for cytomegalovirus antigens. A later analysis found that HLA-associated TCR beta chains were more clonally expanded and had lower generation probabilities than equally common non-associated chains. Across donors, most TCR sequences were observed very rarely, whereas some public TCRs were present in many individuals. Some IMGT-functional V segments, including TRBV6-2 and TRBV6-3, could not be distinguished by the 87-base-pair reads and were therefore excluded. It was suggested by the authors that the approach could potentially be generalized to other disease states and immunological phenotypes. Only TCR beta chains were sequenced in this cohort, and the absence of alpha or paired-chain data limited detectable features. A later genetic analysis reported fewer N-insertions in productive TCRs among donors in an Asian-associated ancestry cluster than the roughly 650-donor mean. The study listed 164 TCR beta chains as associated with cytomegalovirus. In a later analysis, the rate of TCR association differed among HLA loci, with DRB1 alleles having the most associated TCRs and HLA-C alleles having the fewest. A later analysis associated 15,000 or so TCR beta sequences with specific HLA alleles at a false discovery rate of 0.05. When HLA alleles, especially DR and DQ, strongly co-occurred, attributing TCR associations to individual alleles was difficult. For the cohort, immune exposure information was limited to CMV serostatus. Roughly 17 rarely observed V segments, including chromosome 9 orphons, were excluded from the earlier analysis of some 590 of the donors because counts were too low. In a later genetic analysis, a missense DCLRE1C variant was associated with V-gene and J-gene trimming of TCR beta chains, and the association was replicated in an independent cohort.

A word on this clone: The antigen it binds to is not known. Per-nucleotide qualities are absent, and no much larger clonotype sits a single base away.

The cohort was made up of approximately 670 healthy bone marrow donors. At the time of sampling, every cohort member was nominally healthy, though immune exposures that went unrecorded were likely present. The donor tested CMV seropositive, placing the donor among the 289 seropositive members of the cohort. A peripheral blood sample was provided by each donor, and peripheral blood mononuclear cells were used for TCR beta sequencing. The Qiagen DNeasy Blood Extraction Kit was used to extract genomic DNA from the blood cell samples. The library was prepared using the immunoSEQ multiplex PCR assay. For the multiplex PCR, a mixture combining 60 forward primers for TCR Vbeta segments and 13 reverse primers for TCR Jbeta segments was used. Amplification of the CDR3 region of rearranged TCR beta genes was performed with a multiplex PCR assay on genomic DNA. Amplified TCR beta libraries were sequenced as 87-base-pair reads on the Illumina HiSeq System. Processing in the source paper ran as follows. A later analysis counted tens of millions of unique TCR beta chains across the 690 or so repertoires, and 10 million to 11 million of these chains were shared by at least two donors. A nearest-neighbor algorithm error-corrected the raw reads and collapsed the reads into unique sequences, merging closely related sequences to remove PCR and sequencing errors. To assign V, D and J gene segments, CDR3 sequences were aligned to IMGT reference sequences. Each retained sequence needed at least a six-nucleotide match to both a V gene segment and a J gene segment. A rearrangement counted as productive if the CDR3 had no stop codons and remained in frame with V and J, and every other rearrangement counted as non-productive. CDR3 was defined according to IMGT convention as the region running from the second conserved V-encoded cysteine to the conserved J-encoded phenylalanine. In an earlier analysis of around 640 of the donors, sequences lacking an unambiguous match to a single V gene segment were excluded. In an earlier analysis of several hundred of the donors, V segments were called functional above 56.7% productive rearrangements and were called segregating when the between-donor standard deviation exceeded 5%. To diagnose cytomegalovirus status from the catalog of TCR beta chain sequences, a statistical classification framework was built. In a later analysis, TCR nucleotide sequences were compared against IMGT/GENE-DB human TR gene sequences so that V and J genes could be assigned. In a later analysis, CDR3 sequences and most-parsimonious VDJ recombination scenarios were assigned using the TCRdist pipeline. A later analysis defined each TCR beta chain by its CDR3 amino acid sequence plus V-gene family, and excluded reads lacking a unique V-gene family. A later analysis removed several hundred highly shared, low-generation-probability nucleotide sequences to deal with suspected cross-contamination and a sequencing artifact. In a later analysis, a clonal expansion index for each public chain was calculated from normalized within-repertoire ranks of inferred template counts. A later analysis computed generation probabilities with a VDJ recombination model fitted to out-of-frame rearrangements, and checked the results against IGoR. In a later analysis, hypergeometric tests were used to score TCR-TCR, TCR-HLA and TCR-CMV co-occurrence, with a repertoire-size bias correction applied to TCR pairs. In a later analysis, false discovery rates were estimated by permuting HLA or CMV assignments 20 times. In a later analysis, co-occurring TCRs were grouped with DBSCAN, and TCRdist sequence similarity was added when clustering was performed within HLA-allele-positive subsets. For co-occurrence clustering, repertoires with fewer than 30,000 or more than 120,000 public chains were excluded, along with about five repertoires with anomalous nucleotide sharing. Imported from immuneACCESS, the table was reduced by TCRdb to in-frame sequences with V and J called. These copies leave out some clones; in studies compared against another copy, an unresolved V gene accounts for under half, and the cause of the remainder is not known. The D gene and trimming were derived from the DNA, and the V and J assignments and clone size from that table. The sample yields 130,000 or so clones; around 72% were counted once. The top ten hold approximately 9.6% of the sample.

The CDR1 and CDR2 encoded by the germline V gene (reference sequence) are MNHNY and SVGAGI. Taken from cysteine to phenylalanine, the CDR3 has 14 residues. Only CDR3 DNA is held: 42 bases, read in frame from base 1. V is pruned by 6 bases and J by 9 bases, leaving 9 bases of the junction without a gene match. The rearrangement combines TRBV6-6 with TRBJ2-7; the junction holds 12 bases that match TRBD1. Material: PBMCs. This clonotype was obtained from a woman aged 50 to 65 in good health and CMV-seropositive. Here the CDR3 is given as CASRPGTGGNLQYF. Here is the DNA: TGTGCCAGCAGACCCGGGACAGGGGGCAATTTGCAGTACTTC.